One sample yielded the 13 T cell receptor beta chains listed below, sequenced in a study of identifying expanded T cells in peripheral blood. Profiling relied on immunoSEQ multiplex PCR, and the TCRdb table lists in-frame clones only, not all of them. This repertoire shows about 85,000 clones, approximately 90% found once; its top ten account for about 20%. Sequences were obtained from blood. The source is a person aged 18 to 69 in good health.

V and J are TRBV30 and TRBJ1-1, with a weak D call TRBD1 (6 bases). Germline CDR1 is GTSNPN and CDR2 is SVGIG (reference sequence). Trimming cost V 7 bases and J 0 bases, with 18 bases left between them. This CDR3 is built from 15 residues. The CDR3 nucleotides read TGTGCCTTTGGGGGCCCAGGGTCGGTGAACACTGAAGCTTTCTTT. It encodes CAFGGPGSVNTEAFF.

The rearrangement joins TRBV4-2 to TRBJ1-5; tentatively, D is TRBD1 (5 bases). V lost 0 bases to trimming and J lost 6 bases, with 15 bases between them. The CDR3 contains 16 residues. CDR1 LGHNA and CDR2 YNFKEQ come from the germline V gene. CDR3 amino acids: CASSQDRSGSPQPQHF. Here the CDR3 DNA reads TGTGCCAGCAGCCAAGATCGGTCAGGGTCTCCTCAGCCCCAGCATTTT.

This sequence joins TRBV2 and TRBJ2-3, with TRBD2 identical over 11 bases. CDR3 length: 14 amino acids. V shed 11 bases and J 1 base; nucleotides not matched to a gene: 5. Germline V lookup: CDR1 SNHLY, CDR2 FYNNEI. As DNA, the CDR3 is TGTGCCGGAGAACTAGCGGGGGGCACAGATACGCAGTATTTT. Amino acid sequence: CAGELAGGTDTQYF. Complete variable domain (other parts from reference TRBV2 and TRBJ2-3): EPEVTQTPSHQVTQMGQEVILRCVPISNHLYFYWYRQILGQKVEFLVSFYNNEISEKSEIFDDQFSVERPDGSNFTLKIRSTKLEDSAMYFCAGELAGGTDTQYFGPGTRLTVL.

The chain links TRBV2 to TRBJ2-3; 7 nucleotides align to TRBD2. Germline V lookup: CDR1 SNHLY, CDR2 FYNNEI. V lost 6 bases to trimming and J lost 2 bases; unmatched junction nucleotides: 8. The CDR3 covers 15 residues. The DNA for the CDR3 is TGTGCCAGCAGCCGGCAACTAGCGACCACAGATACGCAGTATTTT. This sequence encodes CASSRQLATTDTQYF. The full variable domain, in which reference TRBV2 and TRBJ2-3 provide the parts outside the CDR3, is EPEVTQTPSHQVTQMGQEVILRCVPISNHLYFYWYRQILGQKVEFLVSFYNNEISEKSEIFDDQFSVERPDGSNFTLKIRSTKLEDSAMYFCASSRQLATTDTQYFGPGTRLTVL.

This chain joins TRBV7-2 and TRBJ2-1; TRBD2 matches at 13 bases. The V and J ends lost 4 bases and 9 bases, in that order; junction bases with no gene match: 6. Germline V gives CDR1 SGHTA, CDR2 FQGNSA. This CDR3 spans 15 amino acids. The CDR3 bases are TGTGCCAGCAGCTCAACTAGCGGGGGGGCCGTTGAGCAGTTCTTC. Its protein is CASSSTSGGAVEQFF.

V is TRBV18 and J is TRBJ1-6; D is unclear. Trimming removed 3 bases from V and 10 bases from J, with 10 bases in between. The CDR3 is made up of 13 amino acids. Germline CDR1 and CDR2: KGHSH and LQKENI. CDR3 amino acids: CASSPPGQSPLHF. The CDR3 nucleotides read TGTGCCAGCTCACCGCCGGGCCAATCACCCCTCCACTTT.

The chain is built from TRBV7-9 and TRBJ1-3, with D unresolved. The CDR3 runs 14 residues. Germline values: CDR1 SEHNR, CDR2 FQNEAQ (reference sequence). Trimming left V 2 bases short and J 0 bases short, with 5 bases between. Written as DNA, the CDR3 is TGTGCCAGCAGCTTATCAAACTCTGGAAACACCATATATTTT. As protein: CASSLSNSGNTIYF.

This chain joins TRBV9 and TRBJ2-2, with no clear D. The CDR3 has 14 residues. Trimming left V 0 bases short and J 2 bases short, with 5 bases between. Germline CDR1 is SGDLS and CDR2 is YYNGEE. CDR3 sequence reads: CASSVAPNTGELFF. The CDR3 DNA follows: TGTGCCAGCAGCGTAGCCCCTAACACCGGGGAGCTGTTTTTT.

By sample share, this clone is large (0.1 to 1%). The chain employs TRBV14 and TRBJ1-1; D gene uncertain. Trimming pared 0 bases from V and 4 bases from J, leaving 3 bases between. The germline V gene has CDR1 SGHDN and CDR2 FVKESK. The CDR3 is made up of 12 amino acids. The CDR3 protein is CASSQDRTEAFF. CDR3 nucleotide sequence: TGTGCCAGCAGCCAAGATCGCACTGAAGCTTTCTTT. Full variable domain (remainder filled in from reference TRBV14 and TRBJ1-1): EAGVTQFPSHSVIEKGQTVTLRCDPISGHDNLYWYRRVMGKEIKFLLHFVKESKQDESGMPNNRFLAERTGGTYSTLKVQPAELEDSGVYFCASSQDRTEAFFGQGTRLTVV.

The DNA of the CDR3 is TGTGCCAGCAGCTTATTTCAGGGCGAGCAGTACTTC. It translates to CASSLFQGEQYF. The chain is built from TRBV11-2 and TRBJ2-7, with D perhaps matching TRBD1 (5 bases). V was cut by 2 bases and J by 6 bases, with 8 bases left in between. Germline assignment: CDR1 SGHAT and CDR2 FQNNGV. This CDR3 comprises 12 residues.

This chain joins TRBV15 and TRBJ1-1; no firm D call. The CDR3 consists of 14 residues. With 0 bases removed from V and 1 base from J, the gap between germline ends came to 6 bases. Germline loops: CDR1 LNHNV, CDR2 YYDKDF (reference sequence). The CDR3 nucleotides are TGTGCCACCAGCAGAGATCGAAGGAACACTGAAGCTTTCTTT. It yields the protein CATSRDRRNTEAFF.

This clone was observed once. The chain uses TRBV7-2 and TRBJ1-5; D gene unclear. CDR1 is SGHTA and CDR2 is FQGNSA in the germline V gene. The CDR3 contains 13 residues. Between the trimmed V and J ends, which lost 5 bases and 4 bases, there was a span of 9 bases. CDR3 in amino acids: CASSPGGNQPQHF. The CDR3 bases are TGTGCCAGCAGCCCCGGTGGGAATCAGCCCCAGCATTTT.

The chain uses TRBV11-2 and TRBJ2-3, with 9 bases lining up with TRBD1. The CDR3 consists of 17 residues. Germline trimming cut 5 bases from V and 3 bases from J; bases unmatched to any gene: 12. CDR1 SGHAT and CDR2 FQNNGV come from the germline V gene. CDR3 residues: CASSRTVGQGSTDTQYF. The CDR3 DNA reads TGTGCCAGCAGCCGCACCGTGGGACAGGGAAGTACAGATACGCAGTATTTT.